The 7 T cell receptor beta chains below come from one sample, sequenced in a study of T cells in Graves' hyperthyroidism and ophthalmopathy (dated by TCRdb to about 2019). The library was made by multiplex PCR. Sequencing was performed on an Illumina HiSeq 2000. The TCR beta CDR3 regions were amplified from RNA transcripts. The TCR CDR3 was subjected to a first round of RT-PCR using the HTBI primer set and the Qiagen OneStep RT-PCR kit. The public reads were run again by TCRdb, first through fastp at Q25 and then through MiXCR, and only productive beta chains were kept. Every distinct CDR3 protein forms one entry, paired with its most common genes and DNA. A total of fewer than 700,000 distinct CDR3 sequences appear in this sample, roughly a sixth of them only once. The ten largest account for roughly a sixth of the sample. The sample taken for sequencing was blood. These receptors all stem from a woman younger than 30 with Graves' ophthalmopathy.

This clonotype was observed a handful of times. This chain joins TRBV7-2 and TRBJ1-5; maybe TRBD1 (6 bases). The V gene's germline CDR1 is SGHTA and CDR2 FQGNSA. The CDR3 runs 14 residues. The V and J ends lost 5 bases and 7 bases respectively, with 15 bases between them. Written as DNA, the CDR3 is TGTGCCAGCAGCGAACAGGGTGGAAGCCAGCCCCAGCATTTT. It yields the protein CASSEQGGSQPQHF.

V usage is TRBV29-1 and J usage is TRBJ2-7; D unclear. CDR3 length: 15 residues. CDR1 is SQVTM, CDR2 ANQGSEA, per germline. The V and J ends lost 4 bases and 4 bases respectively, with 20 bases between them. The CDR3 DNA is TGCAGCGTTGCGTTCAGTGGTCAATCGAATTACGAGCAGTACTTC. This encodes CSVAFSGQSNYEQYF.

This clonotype came up many times. The J gene is TRBJ2-5, the V gene TRBV15, with D possibly being TRBD2 (6 bases). Germline V lookup: CDR1 LNHNV, CDR2 YYDKDF (reference sequence). The CDR3 sequence is 17 residues long. V was trimmed by 1 base and J by 3 bases, leaving 18 bases between them. The chain's CDR3 is CATSRGGGGTLEETQYF. CDR3 nucleotide sequence: TGTGCCACCAGCAGAGGGGGAGGAGGGACCCTAGAAGAGACCCAGTACTTC.

There are many counts of this clonotype. The chain's CDR3 is CASSLSLGGPNTGELFF. The CDR3 region has the DNA TGTGCCAGCAGTTTATCCTTGGGGGGCCCAAACACCGGGGAGCTGTTTTTT. V usage is TRBV28 and J usage is TRBJ2-2; D assignment may be TRBD1 or TRBD2 (6 bases each). Trimming took off 1 base at V and 2 bases at J, with 14 bases between the two ends. Germline V gives CDR1 MDHEN, CDR2 SYDVKM. The CDR3 loop spans 17 amino acids.

The chain uses TRBV3-1 and TRBJ2-1; D could derive from TRBD1 or TRBD2 (6 bases each). The germline V gene has CDR1 LGHDT and CDR2 YNNKEL (reference sequence). This CDR3 region has 14 residues. The V end lost 1 base, the J end lost 8 bases, and 12 bases lay between the germline ends. The CDR3 protein is CASSQGGAIDEQFF. CDR3 DNA sequence: TGTGCCAGCAGCCAAGGGGGGGCCATTGATGAGCAGTTCTTC.

This clonotype was recorded a few times. The chain has TRBV29-1 and TRBJ1-1, with D possibly being TRBD1 (6 bases). V lost 5 bases to trimming and J lost 10 bases, with 17 bases between them. CDR1 is SQVTM and CDR2 is ANQGSEA in the germline V gene. CDR3 length: 12 residues. Written as DNA, the CDR3 is TGCAGCGTTCGACGAAGGGACAATCCAGCTTTCTTT. It translates to CSVRRRDNPAFF. The whole variable domain, filled in from reference TRBV29-1 and TRBJ1-1, reads SAVISQKPSRDICQRGTSLTIQCQVDSQVTMMFWYRQQPGQSLTLIATANQGSEATYESGFVIDKFPISRPNLTFSTLTVSNMSPEDSSIYLCSVRRRDNPAFFGQGTRLTVV.

CDR3 sequence (DNA): TGTGCCTCAGGGGTTAGCTATGGCTACACCTTC. Encoded protein: CASGVSYGYTF. This chain joins TRBV30 and TRBJ1-2; D perhaps matches TRBD1 (6 bases). Germline CDR1 is GTSNPN and CDR2 is SVGIG (reference sequence). CDR3 length: 11 residues. V gave up 7 bases and J gave up 4 bases, with 10 bases separating them.